One T cell receptor (beta chain) is described in this entry. What it binds is not known. The sample belongs to a study of T cells in localized non-small cell lung cancer. Study results and caveats: Multi-region tumor sequencing was not done, so intratumor heterogeneity could not be excluded.

The germline V gene has CDR1 SGHTA and CDR2 FQGNSA. Trimming took 5 bases from V and 4 from J; bases not matched to a gene: 6. CDR3 length: 14 amino acids. Here immunoSEQ multiplex PCR was the method, and the copy in TCRdb shows in-frame clones only, minus some. The data contain nearly 25,000 clones, around 87% of them seen just once; the ten biggest clones take up 5.8%. The sequenced sample was peripheral blood, obtained before any cancer treatment. The V and J genes are TRBV7-2 and TRBJ2-7; 9 bases match TRBD2. The origin of this receptor is a male donor older than 55 with stage II squamous cell lung carcinoma. The CDR3, as DNA: TGTGCCAGCAGCCCGAGCGGGGGGCTGTACGAGCAGTACTTC. As protein: CASSPSGGLYEQYF.